The 13 T cell receptor beta chains listed next were all sequenced from one sample in a study of T cell responses to AZD1222 COVID-19 vaccine. Only in-frame clones appear in the TCRdb table, and some are missing; sequencing was by immunoSEQ multiplex PCR. The sample carries tens of thousands of clones, around 85% recorded once. Sequences were derived from peripheral blood, sampled on day 0 of MenACWY control vaccination. The receptors shown here come from an adult in good health.

This clone was found once. The chain combines TRBV6-5 with TRBJ2-5; the D gene is possibly TRBD2 (5 bases). This CDR3 is 13 amino acids long. Germline V gene lookup returns CDR1 MNHEY and CDR2 SVGAGI. V was clipped by 6 bases and J by 5 bases, with 13 bases between them. CDR3 amino acids: CASSRIPGETQYF. The CDR3, as DNA: TGTGCCAGCAGCAGAATACCGGGGGAGACCCAGTACTTC.

The chain couples TRBV19 to TRBJ2-5; D is uncertain. Trimming removed 2 bases from V and 7 bases from J, with 14 bases in between. The CDR3 is made up of 14 amino acids. Germline V gives CDR1 LNHDA, CDR2 SQIVND (reference sequence). This CDR3 is CASSISLQSPTQYF. The CDR3, as DNA: TGTGCCAGTAGTATATCCCTTCAGTCCCCGACCCAGTACTTC.

This clone was seen only once. V is TRBV3-1 (or the pseudogene TRBV3-2) and J is TRBJ2-2; D unclear. There are 14 residues in the CDR3. The V gene's germline CDR1 is LGHDT and CDR2 YNNKEL (reference sequence). V was clipped by 2 bases and J by 0 bases, with 4 bases between them. The chain's CDR3 is CASSQPANTGELFF. Written as DNA, the CDR3 is TGTGCCAGCAGCCAACCCGCGAACACCGGGGAGCTGTTTTTT.

The CDR3 spells CASNTLGGSSYEQYF. Here the CDR3 DNA reads TGTGCCAGCAACACCCTGGGTGGAAGCTCCTACGAGCAGTACTTC. This chain joins TRBV27 and TRBJ2-7, with D hard to call. CDR3 length: 15 amino acids. Looked up from germline, CDR1 is MNHEY and CDR2 is SMNVEV (reference sequence). V was shortened by 7 bases and J by 0 bases, with 16 bases between the two germline ends.

The gene calls are TRBV5-1 and TRBJ2-7; 8 bases match TRBD1. V shed 1 base and J 3 bases; nucleotides not matched to a gene: 3. This CDR3 comprises 14 residues. CDR1 and CDR2 (germline): SGHRS, YFSETQ. The CDR3 DNA reads as TGCGCCAGCAGCTTGACAGGGGGGAACTACGAGCAGTACTTC. Translated: CASSLTGGNYEQYF. The full variable domain, its missing parts supplied by reference TRBV5-1 and TRBJ2-7, is KAGVTQTPRYLIKTRGQQVTLSCSPISGHRSVSWYQQTPGQGLQFLFEYFSETQRNKGNFPGRFSGRQFSNSRSEMNVSTLELGDSALYLCASSLTGGNYEQYFGPGTRLTVT.

This clone was observed once. The chain combines TRBV3-1 (or the pseudogene TRBV3-2) with TRBJ1-3, with 8 bases aligning to TRBD1. This CDR3 contains 15 residues. Trimming at V came to 4 bases and at J to 4 bases, leaving 6 bases not matched to a gene. Germline V gene data show CDR1 as LGHDT and CDR2 as YNNKEL (reference sequence). The CDR3: CASSLGQGSGNTIYF. For the CDR3, the DNA is TGTGCCAGCAGCCTAGGACAGGGCTCGGGAAACACCATATATTTT.

This chain links TRBV19 with TRBJ2-1; TRBD2 matches 8 bases. The CDR3 has 13 amino acids. V shed 7 bases, J shed 6 bases, and the junction held 5 bases outside the gene matches. CDR1 LNHDA and CDR2 SQIVND come from the germline V gene (reference sequence). CDR3 DNA: TGTGCCAGTACCACTACTAGCGGCAATGAGCAGTTCTTC. Translating gives CASTTTSGNEQFF.

The rearrangement joins TRBV5-6 to TRBJ2-7; D possibly matches TRBD1 or TRBD2 (5 bases each). The germline CDR1 and CDR2 sequences are SGHDT and YYEEEE. The CDR3 sequence is 15 residues long. Deletions cut 4 bases from V and 1 base from J, with 15 bases between. This chain's CDR3 is CASSGVGTGSYEQYF. The DNA for the CDR3 is TGTGCCAGCAGCGGAGTAGGGACCGGGTCCTACGAGCAGTACTTC.

V and J are TRBV7-8 and TRBJ1-5; D remains ambiguous. The CDR3 runs 14 residues. Trimming left V 2 bases short and J 2 bases short, with 7 bases between. Germline V gives CDR1 SGHVS, CDR2 FQNEAQ. The CDR3 nucleotides read TGTGCCAGCAGCTTATCTAACGGCAATCAGCCCCAGCATTTT. Its protein product is CASSLSNGNQPQHF.

This clone was picked up one time. The V call is TRBV3-1 (or the pseudogene TRBV3-2), the J call TRBJ2-1; D is possibly TRBD2 (6 bases). Trimming cost V 1 base and J 3 bases, with 13 bases left between them. This CDR3 is built from 16 residues. Per germline, CDR1 LGHDT and CDR2 YNNKEL (reference sequence). In nucleotides, the CDR3 is TGTGCCAGCAGCCAAGGTCGGACTACCGGCTACAATGAGCAGTTCTTC. The encoded protein is CASSQGRTTGYNEQFF.

This chain uses TRBV9 with TRBJ2-6; D is possibly TRBD1 (7 bases). The CDR3 has 18 residues. CDR1 is SGDLS, CDR2 YYNGEE, per germline. The V end was cut by 0 bases, the J end by 1 base, with 14 bases between. The CDR3 DNA reads as TGTGCCAGCAGCGTAGGCCCCGCGGGACAGTCTGGGGCCAACGTCCTGACTTTC. This codes for CASSVGPAGQSGANVLTF.

This clone was seen once. The chain carries TRBV12-3 or TRBV12-4 and TRBJ2-1, with D possibly being TRBD2 (6 bases). The CDR3 has 12 amino acids. Between the trimmed V and J ends, which lost 8 bases and 9 bases, there was a span of 14 bases. The CDR3 protein is CASRKTSPEQFF. The CDR3 coding sequence is TGTGCCAGCCGGAAAACTAGCCCTGAGCAGTTCTTC.

This chain connects TRBV3-1 (or the pseudogene TRBV3-2) to TRBJ1-4, with D tentatively TRBD1 (6 bases). Trimming removed 7 bases at V and 8 bases at J, with 11 bases between. Germline CDR1 and CDR2: LGHDT and YNNKEL (reference sequence). The CDR3 has 12 residues. Here the CDR3 DNA reads TGTGCCAGCATGGGGGCGAACGAAAAACTGTTTTTT. Protein sequence: CASMGANEKLFF.